One and the same sample provided the 17 T cell receptor beta chains below, sequenced in a study of tumor-infiltrating lymphocytes in localized non-small cell lung cancer. Only in-frame clones appear in the TCRdb table, and some are missing; sequencing was by immunoSEQ multiplex PCR. The sample lists 12,000 or so clones, 80% occurring once. Sequences were obtained from lung tumor tissue. These receptors all come from a human donor with non-small cell lung cancer.

The CDR3 region has the DNA TGTGCCAGCAGTAAGGGGACAGATAGCAATCAGCCCCAGCATTTT. This codes for CASSKGTDSNQPQHF. J is TRBJ1-5 and V is TRBV6-6; 7 nucleotides match TRBD1. The CDR3 consists of 15 residues. Germline CDR1 reads MNHNY; CDR2 reads SVGAGI (reference sequence). J lost 0 bases, V lost 5 bases, and 4 bases had no gene match.

The V and J genes are TRBV7-2 and TRBJ1-5, with 8 bases that match TRBD1. V gave up 5 bases and J gave up 2 bases; unmatched junction bases: 8. Germline assignment: CDR1 SGHTA and CDR2 FQGNSA. The CDR3 covers 16 residues. In DNA, the CDR3 is TGTGCCAGCAGCCCATTACAGGGGGTACGCAATCAGCCCCAGCATTTT. This sequence encodes CASSPLQGVRNQPQHF. Based on the CDR3 plus reference TRBV7-2 and TRBJ1-5, the full variable domain is GAGVSQSPSNKVTEKGKDVELRCDPISGHTALYWYRQSLGQGLEFLIYFQGNSAPDKSGLPSDRFSAERTGGSVSTLTIQRTQQEDSAVYLCASSPLQGVRNQPQHFGDGTRLSIL.

There are a few counts of this clone. The chain is built from TRBV6-1 and TRBJ1-1; no reliable D call. The CDR3 runs 14 residues. CDR1 is MNHNS and CDR2 is SASEGT in the germline V gene. V gave up 4 bases and J gave up 4 bases, with 13 bases separating them. The CDR3 DNA is TGTGCCAGCAGTGTATCAGGTCTGGGCACTGAAGCTTTCTTT. This encodes CASSVSGLGTEAFF.

This rearrangement joins TRBV9 to TRBJ2-7; perhaps TRBD2 as D (5 bases). The CDR3 spans 13 residues. CDR1 and CDR2 from the germline V gene are SGDLS and YYNGEE. V was trimmed by 0 bases and J by 2 bases, leaving 6 bases between them. The CDR3 coding sequence is TGTGCCAGCAGCGTAGGGACTGCCTACGAGCAGTACTTC. Its translation is CASSVGTAYEQYF.

The genes are TRBV9 and TRBJ2-5, with 12 bases aligning to TRBD2. The CDR3 has 18 amino acids. CDR1 is SGDLS and CDR2 is YYNGEE in the germline V gene. V gave up 1 base and J gave up 1 base; unmatched junction bases: 8. The DNA for the CDR3 is TGTGCCAGCAGCGTATCTAGCGGGGGGGCTCGGGGCCAAGAGACCCAGTACTTC. Its protein product is CASSVSSGGARGQETQYF.

This CDR3 is CASSLGSNQPQHF. DNA of the CDR3: TGTGCCAGCAGCTTGGGAAGCAATCAGCCCCAGCATTTT. The rearrangement joins TRBV5-5 to TRBJ1-5, with D uncertain. CDR1 and CDR2 (germline): SGHKS, YYEKEE (reference sequence). Trimming pared 0 bases from V and 1 base from J, leaving 2 bases between. This CDR3 has 13 residues.

The chain joins TRBV11-2 to TRBJ2-6; either TRBD1 or TRBD2 may supply D (5 bases each). In germline, CDR1 is SGHAT, CDR2 FQNNGV. V was cut by 5 bases and J by 2 bases, with 13 bases left in between. The CDR3 has 16 amino acids. CDR3 coding DNA: TGTGCCAGCAGCCCAAGTCAGGGACCTGGGGCCAACGTCCTGACTTTC. Its translation: CASSPSQGPGANVLTF.

The chain carries TRBV30 and TRBJ1-6; no clear D gene. The CDR3 spans 14 residues. V gave up 3 bases and J gave up 9 bases, with 15 bases separating them. The germline gives CDR1 GTSNPN, CDR2 SVGIG (reference sequence). The CDR3, as DNA: TGTGCCTGGAGCGCGGGATTCCCAATTTCACCCCTCCACTTT. Translating gives CAWSAGFPISPLHF.

The chain carries TRBV30 and TRBJ2-5, with D possibly matching TRBD1 (5 bases). Per the germline V gene, CDR1 is GTSNPN and CDR2 is SVGIG (reference sequence). V lost 2 bases to trimming and J lost 8 bases, with 9 bases between them. The CDR3 has 11 amino acids. CDR3 in DNA: TGTGCCTGGAGTTCTGGGGCAACCCAGTACTTC. Amino acids: CAWSSGATQYF.

This clone was counted between two and nine times. The rearrangement uses TRBV15 and TRBJ1-4; 11 bases fit TRBD1. V was clipped by 1 base and J by 7 bases; unmatched bases: 2. The V gene's germline CDR1 is LNHNV and CDR2 YYDKDF (reference sequence). This CDR3 region has 15 residues. This CDR3 reads CATSRAGQGGEKLFF. The CDR3 DNA is TGTGCCACCAGCAGAGCGGGACAGGGGGGTGAAAAACTGTTTTTT.

The rearrangement uses TRBV6-5 and TRBJ1-6; D is unclear. The CDR3 sequence is 14 residues long. Germline V gene lookup returns CDR1 MNHEY and CDR2 SVGAGI. The V end lost 4 bases, the J end lost 3 bases, and 7 bases lay between the germline ends. CDR3 sequence reads: CASSFTVYNSPLHF. As DNA, the CDR3 is TGTGCCAGCAGTTTTACAGTCTATAATTCACCCCTCCACTTT.

The chain carries TRBV23-1 and TRBJ2-4; D not resolved. TRBV23-1 is an ORF, and what it does is uncertain. The V end lost 3 bases, the J end lost 9 bases, and 15 bases lay between the germline ends. There are 14 residues in the CDR3. The CDR3 coding sequence is TGCGCCAGCAGTCACCGCGCTCTGGTCGGCATTCAGTACTTC. It is translated as CASSHRALVGIQYF.

The J gene is TRBJ2-3, the V gene TRBV5-1; 13 nucleotides line up with TRBD2. The V gene's germline CDR1 is SGHRS and CDR2 YFSETQ. This CDR3 has 16 residues. V shed 7 bases and J 6 bases; nucleotides not matched to a gene: 11. CDR3: CASSLGLAGFRDTQYF. The CDR3 region has the DNA TGCGCCAGCTCATTGGGACTAGCGGGGTTCAGGGATACGCAGTATTTT.

V usage is TRBV6-1 and J usage is TRBJ1-4; perhaps TRBD1 as D (6 bases). V was trimmed by 4 bases and J by 4 bases, leaving 13 bases between them. The CDR3 covers 15 residues. CDR1 MNHNS and CDR2 SASEGT come from the germline V gene. This CDR3 is CASSAQGGVNEKLFF. CDR3 nucleotide sequence: TGTGCCAGCAGTGCTCAAGGGGGAGTTAATGAAAAACTGTTTTTT.

Remarks on this clone: A single base is all that separates this from a far larger clone, so a read error is likely. The J gene is TRBJ1-1, the V gene TRBV14; D is unresolved. V lost 2 bases to trimming and J lost 3 bases, with 1 base between them. The CDR3 contains 11 residues. Germline CDR1 SGHDN, CDR2 FVKESK. The CDR3, as DNA: TGTGCCAGCAGCCAACACACTGAAGCTTTCTTT. This codes for CASSQHTEAFF.

This chain uses TRBV5-5 with TRBJ2-3, with TRBD2 identical over 11 bases. The trim removed 5 bases at V and 2 bases at J, leaving 4 bases unmatched. The CDR3 sequence is 15 residues long. From germline, CDR1 is SGHKS and CDR2 YYEKEE (reference sequence). The CDR3 spells CASRTLAGATDTQYF. In DNA, the CDR3 is TGTGCCAGCAGGACACTAGCGGGGGCCACAGATACGCAGTATTTT.

This chain links TRBV12-5 with TRBJ2-1, with 7 bases that match TRBD2. The CDR3 is 14 residues long. From germline, CDR1 is LGHNT and CDR2 FRNRAP. With 5 bases clipped from V and 7 bases from J, the junction kept 8 bases outside the gene matches. The CDR3 sequence: CASGQSGAANEQFF. CDR3 DNA: TGTGCTAGTGGTCAGAGCGGGGCCGCTAATGAGCAGTTCTTC.